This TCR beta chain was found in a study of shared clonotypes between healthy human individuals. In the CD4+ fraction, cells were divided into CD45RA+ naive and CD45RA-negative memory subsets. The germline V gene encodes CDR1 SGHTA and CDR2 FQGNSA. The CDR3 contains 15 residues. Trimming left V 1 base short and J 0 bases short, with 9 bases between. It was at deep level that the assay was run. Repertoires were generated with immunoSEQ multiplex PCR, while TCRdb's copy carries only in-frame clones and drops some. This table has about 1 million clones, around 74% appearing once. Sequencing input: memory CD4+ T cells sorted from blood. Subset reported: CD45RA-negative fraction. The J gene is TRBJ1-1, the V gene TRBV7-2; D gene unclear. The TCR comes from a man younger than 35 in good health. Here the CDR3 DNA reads TGTGCCAGCAGCTTAGGTAGGTCAGTGAACACTGAAGCTTTCTTT. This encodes CASSLGRSVNTEAFF.